This TCR beta chain came from a study of blood T cell repertoires in COVID-19. At the level of the study: Samples came from the United States, Italy and Spain, spanning acute and convalescent COVID-19. T cells, B-cell-depleted T cells, or PBMCs provided the cDNA or gDNA that served as material.

Germline CDR1 reads LNHDA; CDR2 reads SQIVND (reference sequence). This CDR3 comprises 15 residues. V lost 8 bases and J 0 bases, leaving 14 bases between the germline ends. Here immunoSEQ multiplex PCR was the method, and the copy in TCRdb shows in-frame clones only, minus some. Here the sample spans about 14,000 clones, around 89% being singletons. Input material: peripheral blood. The source is a man aged 50-59 years with active COVID-19. The genes are TRBV19 and TRBJ1-3; perhaps TRBD1 as D (5 bases). CDR3 amino acids: CASLGGGDSGNTIYF. The CDR3 DNA follows: TGTGCCAGTCTGGGGGGGGGAGACTCTGGAAACACCATATATTTT. The complete variable domain, with remaining parts taken from reference TRBV19 and TRBJ1-3, reads DGGITQSPKYLFRKEGQNVTLSCEQNLNHDAMYWYRQDPGQGLRLIYYSQIVNDFQKGDIAEGYSVSREKKESFPLTVTSAQKNPTAFYLCASLGGGDSGNTIYFGEGSWLTVV.